These 21 T cell receptor beta chains share one sample of origin, sequenced in a study of shared clonotypes between healthy human individuals. This table comes from immunoSEQ multiplex PCR, and its TCRdb copy is limited to in-frame clones, with some not included. The sample lists roughly 2.5 million clones; more than 80% were seen once. Source material: naive CD4+ T cells sorted from blood. Subset given: CD45RA+ positively selected. The receptors stem from a man aged 18 to 30 in good health.

The chain recombines TRBV5-4 with TRBJ2-3; TRBD2 matches 8 bases. Germline V lookup: CDR1 SGHNT, CDR2 YYREEE (reference sequence). The V segment lost 5 bases and the J segment 2 bases; nucleotides outside the gene matches: 1. This CDR3 has 13 amino acids. CDR3 coding DNA: TGTGCCAGCAGGCGGGGGGTCACAGATACGCAGTATTTT. Its protein is CASRRGVTDTQYF.

This sequence joins TRBV11-2 and TRBJ2-1, with a weak D call TRBD2 (6 bases). Trimming shortened V by 4 bases and J by 1 base, and 11 bases separated the two germline ends. CDR3 length: 15 residues. The germline V gene has CDR1 SGHAT and CDR2 FQNNGV. The CDR3 nucleotides are TGTGCCAGCAGCTACAATCGGGGGTCCTACAATGAGCAGTTCTTC. Translating gives CASSYNRGSYNEQFF.

The V call is TRBV7-2, the J call TRBJ1-2; weak D call: TRBD1 (6 bases). Trimming shortened V by 5 bases and J by 6 bases, and 25 bases separated the two germline ends. CDR3 length: 17 residues. CDR1 is SGHTA and CDR2 is FQGNSA in the germline V gene. The CDR3 spells CASSPVAGAGAYNGYTF. The CDR3 DNA reads TGTGCCAGCAGCCCCGTGGCGGGGGCGGGGGCCTATAATGGCTACACCTTC.

The chain couples TRBV5-5 to TRBJ2-3, with D possibly being TRBD2 (5 bases). The V end lost 2 bases, the J end lost 3 bases, and 10 bases lay between the germline ends. This CDR3 spans 14 amino acids. Germline values: CDR1 SGHKS, CDR2 YYEKEE (reference sequence). DNA of the CDR3: TGTGCCAGCAGCTTCTACCGGGGAACAGATACGCAGTATTTT. It codes for CASSFYRGTDTQYF.

The J gene is TRBJ2-7, the V gene TRBV7-6; 8 bases are a match to TRBD2. V was pared by 2 bases and J by 6 bases, with 6 bases of the junction left unmatched. The CDR3 extends over 14 amino acids. The germline gives CDR1 SGHVS, CDR2 FNYEAQ. DNA of the CDR3: TGTGCCAGCAGCTTAACCAGCGGGAGTTCCGAGCAGTACTTC. Residues: CASSLTSGSSEQYF.

J is TRBJ2-7 and V is TRBV2, with TRBD1 matching over 11 bases. The CDR3 extends over 16 amino acids. After removal of 4 bases from V and 4 bases from J, the junction contained 9 bases not matched to a gene. Germline CDR1 reads SNHLY; CDR2 reads FYNNEI. The CDR3 coding sequence is TGTGCCAGCAGTGCCGAATCCGGGACAGGGGGGTACGAGCAGTACTTC. As protein: CASSAESGTGGYEQYF.

The chain joins TRBV27 to TRBJ2-7; the match to TRBD1 covers 9 bases. Looked up from germline, CDR1 is MNHEY and CDR2 is SMNVEV (reference sequence). The ends lost 2 bases at V and 5 bases at J; junction bases unmatched: 4. This CDR3 is 14 amino acids long. This chain's CDR3 is CASSLGTGWHEQYF. The CDR3 bases are TGTGCCAGCAGTTTAGGGACAGGGTGGCACGAGCAGTACTTC.

The rearrangement uses TRBV7-9 and TRBJ1-1; D is perhaps TRBD1 (5 bases). The CDR3 covers 14 residues. Germline V gene sequence: CDR1 SEHNR, CDR2 FQNEAQ (reference sequence). The V end lost 5 bases, the J end lost 3 bases, and 13 bases lay between the germline ends. DNA for the CDR3: TGTGCCAGCAGCCCCTCAGGGAGCCACACTGAAGCTTTCTTT. This translates into CASSPSGSHTEAFF.

The chain is built from TRBV27 and TRBJ2-7; 9 positions match TRBD1. The CDR3 extends over 15 amino acids. J gave up 3 bases and V 4 bases, and 7 bases lay outside the gene matches. Looked up from germline, CDR1 is MNHEY and CDR2 is SMNVEV (reference sequence). CDR3 sequence reads: CASSSPGTGNYEQYF. The CDR3 DNA sequence: TGTGCCAGCAGTTCCCCCGGGACAGGGAACTACGAGCAGTACTTC.

The gene calls are TRBV5-6 and TRBJ1-2, with 9 positions matching TRBD1. Trimming removed 4 bases from V and 8 bases from J; junction bases left unmatched: 15. The CDR3 has 16 residues. CDR1 is SGHDT, CDR2 YYEEEE, per germline. CDR3 nucleotide sequence: TGTGCCAGCAGCACCGGGACAGGGCTTTCAAGGGTAGGCTACACCTTC. Translation: CASSTGTGLSRVGYTF.

The V gene is TRBV5-1, the J gene TRBJ1-3; TRBD1 might be the D (5 bases). The ends were cut back, 0 bases at V and 0 bases at J, with 10 bases in the middle. Germline CDR1 SGHRS, CDR2 YFSETQ. The CDR3 consists of 16 residues. The CDR3 DNA reads as TGCGCCAGCAGCTTGGCGGGGGATCTCTCTGGAAACACCATATATTTT. It codes for CASSLAGDLSGNTIYF.

J is TRBJ2-3 and V is TRBV12-1. TRBV12-1 is a documented pseudogene. This CDR3 region has 14 residues. CDR3 protein: CASSSGTSTDTQYF. The CDR3 DNA is TGTGCCAGCAGCTCAGGGACCAGCACAGATACGCAGTATTTT.

J is TRBJ2-5 and V is TRBV7-2; the match to TRBD2 covers 8 bases. V gave up 5 bases and J gave up 7 bases; unmatched junction bases: 15. The CDR3 extends over 16 amino acids. The germline CDR1 and CDR2 sequences are SGHTA and FQGNSA. CDR3 DNA sequence: TGTGCCAGCAGCCCCGTCGGGGGGGTATCTTCTGGGACCCAGTACTTC. This codes for CASSPVGGVSSGTQYF.

The chain joins TRBV6-5 to TRBJ2-2, with D unresolved. The V gene lost 5 bases and the J gene lost 6 bases, with 13 bases spanning the gap. CDR3 length: 14 residues. Germline CDR1 reads MNHEY; CDR2 reads SVGAGI. This chain's CDR3 is CASSPVPAAGELFF. DNA for the CDR3: TGTGCCAGCAGTCCCGTACCCGCGGCCGGGGAGCTGTTTTTT.

On this clone: Other DNA sequences in the sample encode the same CDR3. This chain links TRBV10-3 with TRBJ2-3; 14 bases match TRBD2. The CDR3 has 17 amino acids. V was pared by 4 bases and J by 0 bases, with 3 bases of the junction left unmatched. Germline V gives CDR1 ENHRY, CDR2 SYGVKD. Written as DNA, the CDR3 is TGTGCCATCAGTGGGACTAGCGGGGGGCTCAGCACAGATACGCAGTATTTT. Encoded protein: CAISGTSGGLSTDTQYF.

The chain employs TRBV9 and TRBJ2-7; D remains unclear. The CDR3 consists of 14 residues. Trimming took 0 bases from V and 2 from J, leaving 9 bases between them. Germline V lookup: CDR1 SGDLS, CDR2 YYNGEE. CDR3 coding DNA: TGTGCCAGCAGCGTAGGAAACGGAGCCTACGAGCAGTACTTC. Translating it yields CASSVGNGAYEQYF.

This chain joins TRBV2 and TRBJ2-5; D might be TRBD1 or TRBD2, each matching 5 bases. Trimming stripped 7 bases from V and 5 bases from J, with 17 bases between. The CDR3 runs to 14 residues. The germline V gene encodes CDR1 SNHLY and CDR2 FYNNEI. CDR3 sequence reads: CASKGSLPSETQYF. In DNA, the CDR3 is TGTGCCAGCAAGGGGAGTCTTCCCTCGGAGACCCAGTACTTC.

V is TRBV5-1 and J is TRBJ2-7; D is ambiguous. CDR1 and CDR2 from the germline V gene are SGHRS and YFSETQ. V lost 4 bases to trimming and J lost 6 bases, with 20 bases between them. The CDR3 spans 15 residues. CDR3: CASSPPHGTTLEQYF. The CDR3 DNA reads as TGCGCCAGCAGCCCCCCGCATGGCACCACACTCGAGCAGTACTTC.

The chain couples TRBV6-6 to TRBJ2-7, with a tentative D call TRBD2 (6 bases). Per the germline V gene, CDR1 is MNHNY and CDR2 is SVGAGI (reference sequence). There are 15 residues in the CDR3. Trimming left V 7 bases short and J 3 bases short, with 19 bases between. CDR3 in amino acids: CASIKLAGNNYEQYF. The DNA for the CDR3 is TGTGCCAGCATTAAGCTGGCGGGAAATAACTACGAGCAGTACTTC.

CDR3 loop: CASSLRDRGRGELFF. CDR3 sequence (DNA): TGTGCCAGCAGTCTCCGGGACAGGGGGAGAGGGGAGCTGTTTTTT. The gene calls are TRBV28 and TRBJ2-2; 11 bases line up with TRBD1. The J segment lost 8 bases and the V segment lost 5 bases, leaving 7 bases of the junction unmatched. Per germline, CDR1 MDHEN and CDR2 SYDVKM. The CDR3 is 15 residues long.

The genes are TRBV28 and TRBJ1-6; D is unresolved. Trimming left V 7 bases short and J 0 bases short, with 19 bases between. The CDR3 spans 18 residues. Germline CDR1 reads MDHEN; CDR2 reads SYDVKM. The CDR3 nucleotides are TGTGCCAGCACCAAAGCCCCTGCATGGGGCTCCTATAATTCACCCCTCCACTTT. Amino acids: CASTKAPAWGSYNSPLHF.